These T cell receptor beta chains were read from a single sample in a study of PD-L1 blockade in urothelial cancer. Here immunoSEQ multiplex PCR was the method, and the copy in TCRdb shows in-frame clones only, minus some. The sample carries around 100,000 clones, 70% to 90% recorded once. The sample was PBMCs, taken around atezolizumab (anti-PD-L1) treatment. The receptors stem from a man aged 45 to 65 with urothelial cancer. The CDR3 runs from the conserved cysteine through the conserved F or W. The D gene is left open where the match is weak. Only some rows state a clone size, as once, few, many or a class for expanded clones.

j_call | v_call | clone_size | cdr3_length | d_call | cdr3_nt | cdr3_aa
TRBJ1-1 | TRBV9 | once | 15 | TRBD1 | TGTGCCAGCAGCTTAACAGGGGGAATTGGTACTGAAGCTTTCTTT | CASSLTGGIGTEAFF
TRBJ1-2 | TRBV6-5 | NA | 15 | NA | TGTGCCAGCAGTTTCAGGGATCCGTCCTCCTATGGCTACACCTTC | CASSFRDPSSYGYTF
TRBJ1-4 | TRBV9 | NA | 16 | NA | TGTGCCAGCAGCGTGTCATCAGGGGCAGTTAATGAAAAACTGTTTTTT | CASSVSSGAVNEKLFF
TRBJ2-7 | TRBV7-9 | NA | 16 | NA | TGTGCCAGCAGCTCGACAGAAAGGTCGAGCTCCTACGAGCAGTACTTC | CASSSTERSSSYEQYF
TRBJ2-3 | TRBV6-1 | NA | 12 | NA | TGTGCCAGCAGTGAAAGTAGTAATACGCAGTATTTT | CASSESSNTQYF
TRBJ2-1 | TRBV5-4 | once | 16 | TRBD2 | TGTGCCAGCAGCTCTAGCGGGAGGGCCGTAGTTGATGAGCAGTTCTTC | CASSSSGRAVVDEQFF
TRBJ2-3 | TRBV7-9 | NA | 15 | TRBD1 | TGTGCCAGCAGCTTTCGGACAGGGTCGGAGAATACGCAGTATTTT | CASSFRTGSENTQYF
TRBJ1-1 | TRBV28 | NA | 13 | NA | TGTGCCAGCAGTTCCCCAACAGGGTCGGGAGCTTTCTTT | CASSSPTGSGAFF
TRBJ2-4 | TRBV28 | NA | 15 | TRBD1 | TGTGCCACCAGGGACAGCTTTCTAGCCAAAAACATTCAGTACTTC | CATRDSFLAKNIQYF
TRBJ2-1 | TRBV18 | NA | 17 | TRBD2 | TGTGCCAGCTCACCATCGGCTAGCGGGAGCTGGGGCAATGAGCAGTTCTTC | CASSPSASGSWGNEQFF
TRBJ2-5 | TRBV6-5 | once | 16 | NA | TGTGCCAGCAGTTACTTTGGGGCTACCAAGGGGGAGACCCAGTACTTC | CASSYFGATKGETQYF
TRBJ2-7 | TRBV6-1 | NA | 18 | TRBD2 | TGTGCCAGCAGTGCTTACGAACTAGCGGGAGGACCAACCTACGAGCAGTACTTC | CASSAYELAGGPTYEQYF
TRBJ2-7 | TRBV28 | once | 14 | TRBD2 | TGTGCCAGCGAGAGGGCGGGAGGGCCCTACGAGCAGTACTTC | CASERAGGPYEQYF
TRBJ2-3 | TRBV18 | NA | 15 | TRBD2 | TGTGCCAGCTCAACAATAGCGGGCGGGGCGGATACGCAGTATTTT | CASSTIAGGADTQYF
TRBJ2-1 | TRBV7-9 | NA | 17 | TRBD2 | TGTGCCAGCAGCACCGGGGTAGCGGGGGGGTTTTACAATGAGCAGTTCTTC | CASSTGVAGGFYNEQFF
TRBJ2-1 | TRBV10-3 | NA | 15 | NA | TGTGCCATCGGCGGGGGAGCAGGGGGCACGAATGAGCAGTTCTTC | CAIGGGAGGTNEQFF
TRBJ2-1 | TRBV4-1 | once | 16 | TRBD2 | TGCGCCAGCAGCCAAGAGGGACTAGCGGGCTACAATGAGCAGTTCTTC | CASSQEGLAGYNEQFF
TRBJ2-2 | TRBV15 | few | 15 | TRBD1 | TGTGCCACCAGTGCCGGGACAGAGAACACCGGGGAGCTGTTTTTT | CATSAGTENTGELFF
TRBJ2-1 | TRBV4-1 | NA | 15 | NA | TGCGCCAGCAGCCAAGGCGACAGGCCCTACAATGAGCAGTTCTTC | CASSQGDRPYNEQFF
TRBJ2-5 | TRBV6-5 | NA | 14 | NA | TGTGCCAGCAGTTACCGGGGTCACCAAGAGACCCAGTACTTC | CASSYRGHQETQYF
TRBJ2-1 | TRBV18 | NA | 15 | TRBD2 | TGTGCCAGCTCACCCGGGACTAGCGGGAGGAATGAGCAGTTCTTC | CASSPGTSGRNEQFF
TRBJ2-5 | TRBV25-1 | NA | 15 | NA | TGTGCCAGCAGTGGCAGCCGACAGATCCAAGAGACCCAGTACTTC | CASSGSRQIQETQYF
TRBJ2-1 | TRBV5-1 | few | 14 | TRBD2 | TGCGCCAGCACCAGACTAGCGGGCCCCAATGAGCAGTTCTTC | CASTRLAGPNEQFF
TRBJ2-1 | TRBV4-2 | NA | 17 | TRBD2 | TGTGCCAGCAGCCAACAACTAGCGGGAGGGCCCTACAATGAGCAGTTCTTC | CASSQQLAGGPYNEQFF
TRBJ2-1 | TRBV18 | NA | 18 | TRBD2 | TGTGCCAGCTCACCAGACAGGGGTAGCGGGAGGGCCTACAATGAGCAGTTCTTC | CASSPDRGSGRAYNEQFF
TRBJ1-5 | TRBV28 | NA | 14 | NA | TGTGCCAGCAGTTCCCGGGGGGCGGTTCAGCCCCAGCATTTT | CASSSRGAVQPQHF
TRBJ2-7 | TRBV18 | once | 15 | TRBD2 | TGTGCCAGCTCACCTACTCTAGCGGGAGCGAACGAGCAGTACTTC | CASSPTLAGANEQYF
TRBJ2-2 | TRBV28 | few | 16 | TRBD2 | TGTGCCACCACGGGACTAGCGGGAGTGGGCACCGGGGAGCTGTTTTTT | CATTGLAGVGTGELFF
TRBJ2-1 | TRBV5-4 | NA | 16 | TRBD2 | TGTGCCAGCAGCAACCGACTAGCGCCCTCCTACAATGAGCAGTTCTTC | CASSNRLAPSYNEQFF
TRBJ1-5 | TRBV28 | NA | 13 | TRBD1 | TGTGCCAGCACCCGGGCAGGGGGAAGGACCCAGCATTTT | CASTRAGGRTQHF
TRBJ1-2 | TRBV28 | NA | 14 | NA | TGTGCCAGCAGCCCCCATTCAGGGTCGGATAGGTACACCTTC | CASSPHSGSDRYTF
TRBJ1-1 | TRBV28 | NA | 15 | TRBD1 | TGTGCCAGCGTTACGAGTCGGGGACAGCTCGCGGAAGCTTTCTTT | CASVTSRGQLAEAFF
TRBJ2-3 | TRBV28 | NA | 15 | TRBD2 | TGTGCCAGCAGTTCGGCAGCGGGAGCCCGGGATACGCAGTATTTT | CASSSAAGARDTQYF
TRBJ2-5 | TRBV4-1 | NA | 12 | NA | TGCGCCAGCAGCCACCCGTTCGAGACCCAGTACTTC | CASSHPFETQYF
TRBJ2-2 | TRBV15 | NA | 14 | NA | TGTGCCACCAGGAAAGACACGTGGAACGGGGAGCTGTTTTTT | CATRKDTWNGELFF
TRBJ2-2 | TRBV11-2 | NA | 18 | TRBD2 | TGTGCCAGCAGCCCCCGACTGGGATCCGGGACTAGGGCCGGGGAGCTGTTTTTT | CASSPRLGSGTRAGELFF
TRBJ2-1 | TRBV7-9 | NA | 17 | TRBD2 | TGTGCCAGCAGCTGGACTATGGGGAGCGGGAGGGGCGATGAGCAGTTCTTC | CASSWTMGSGRGDEQFF
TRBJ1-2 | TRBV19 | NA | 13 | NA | TGTGCCAGTAGCCAACAGATCAACTATGGCTACACCTTC | CASSQQINYGYTF
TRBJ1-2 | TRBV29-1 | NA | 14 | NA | TGCAGCGTTGCCCAACAGGGTATGGGTTATGGCTACACCTTC | CSVAQQGMGYGYTF
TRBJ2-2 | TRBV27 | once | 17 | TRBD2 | TGTGCCAGCAGTTTTCCCTCAGCGGGGTTGAACACCGGGGAGCTGTTTTTT | CASSFPSAGLNTGELFF
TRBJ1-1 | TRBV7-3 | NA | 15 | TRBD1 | TGTGCCAGCAGCTCACAGGGGGGGGGAAACACTGAAGCTTTCTTT | CASSSQGGGNTEAFF
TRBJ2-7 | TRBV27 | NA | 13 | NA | TGTGCCACCAACAGGGGGGGAGGGGACGAGCAGTACTTC | CATNRGGGDEQYF
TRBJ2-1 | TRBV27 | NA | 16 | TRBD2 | TGTGCCAGCAGTATCCCCGGGACTAGCGGGACCAATGAGCAGTTCTTC | CASSIPGTSGTNEQFF
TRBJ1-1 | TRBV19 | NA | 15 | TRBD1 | TGTGCCAGTAGTATAGGGGGACAGGGGAACACTGAAGCTTTCTTT | CASSIGGQGNTEAFF
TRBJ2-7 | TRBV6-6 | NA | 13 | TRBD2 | TGTGCCACCGGGACTAGCGGGCCCTACGAGCAGTACTTC | CATGTSGPYEQYF
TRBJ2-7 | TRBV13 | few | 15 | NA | TGTGCCAGCAGCTTAGGCCCCGACTGGAATCTCAAGCAGTACTTC | CASSLGPDWNLKQYF
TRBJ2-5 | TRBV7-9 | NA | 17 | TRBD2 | TGTGCCAGCAGCCCGAGGACTAGCGGGAGGGATGAAGAGACCCAGTACTTC | CASSPRTSGRDEETQYF
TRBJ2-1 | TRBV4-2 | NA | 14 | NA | TGTGCCAGCAGCCAGGCGGGATCTGCCAATGAGCAGTTCTTC | CASSQAGSANEQFF
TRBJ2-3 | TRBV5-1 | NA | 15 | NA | TGCGCCAGCAGCTTGGGCACCATTAGTCAGGGTACGCAGTATTTT | CASSLGTISQGTQYF
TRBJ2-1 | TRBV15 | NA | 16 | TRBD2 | TGTGCCACCAGCAGAAACCAAGCGGGAGCATACAATGAGCAGTTCTTC | CATSRNQAGAYNEQFF
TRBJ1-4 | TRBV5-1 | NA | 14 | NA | TGCGCCAGCCGCCCCCAGGGGAATAATGAAAAACTGTTTTTT | CASRPQGNNEKLFF
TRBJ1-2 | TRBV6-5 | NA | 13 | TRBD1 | TGTGCCAGCAGAATCGGGACAGGGAGTGGCTACACCTTC | CASRIGTGSGYTF
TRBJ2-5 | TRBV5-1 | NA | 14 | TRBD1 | TGCGCCAGCAGCCCGACAGGGGGGAAAGAGACCCAGTACTTC | CASSPTGGKETQYF